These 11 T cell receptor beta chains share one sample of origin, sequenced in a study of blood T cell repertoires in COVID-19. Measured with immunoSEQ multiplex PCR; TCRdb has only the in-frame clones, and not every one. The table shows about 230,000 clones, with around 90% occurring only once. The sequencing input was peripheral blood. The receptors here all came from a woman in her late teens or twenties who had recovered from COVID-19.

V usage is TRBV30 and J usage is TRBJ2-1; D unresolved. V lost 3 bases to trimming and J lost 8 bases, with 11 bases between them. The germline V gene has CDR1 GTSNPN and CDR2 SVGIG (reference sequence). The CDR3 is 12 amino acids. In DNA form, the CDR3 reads TGTGCCTGGAGCTATCCAGAGGATGAGCAGTTCTTC. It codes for CAWSYPEDEQFF.

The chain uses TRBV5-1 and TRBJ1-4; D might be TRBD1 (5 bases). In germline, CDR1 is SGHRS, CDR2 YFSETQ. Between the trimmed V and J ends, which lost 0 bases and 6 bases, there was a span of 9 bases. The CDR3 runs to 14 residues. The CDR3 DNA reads TGCGCCAGCAGCTTGGACAGGCCAGATGAAAAACTGTTTTTT. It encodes CASSLDRPDEKLFF.

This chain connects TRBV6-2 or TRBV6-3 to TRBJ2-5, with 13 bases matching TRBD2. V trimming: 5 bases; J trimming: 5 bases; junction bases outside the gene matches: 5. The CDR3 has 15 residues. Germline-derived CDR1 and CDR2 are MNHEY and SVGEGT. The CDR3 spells CASSRLAGGPETQYF. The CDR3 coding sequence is TGTGCCAGCAGTCGACTAGCGGGAGGCCCGGAGACCCAGTACTTC.

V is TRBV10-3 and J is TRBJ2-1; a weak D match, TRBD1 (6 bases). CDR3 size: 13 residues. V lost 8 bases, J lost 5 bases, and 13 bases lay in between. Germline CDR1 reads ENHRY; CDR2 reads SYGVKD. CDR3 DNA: TGTGCCATCGGTACAGGGTCCGACAATGAGCAGTTCTTC. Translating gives CAIGTGSDNEQFF.

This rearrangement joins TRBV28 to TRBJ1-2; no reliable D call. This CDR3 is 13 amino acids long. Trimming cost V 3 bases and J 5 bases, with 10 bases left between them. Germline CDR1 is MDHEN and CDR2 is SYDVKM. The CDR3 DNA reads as TGTGCCAGCAGTTTGCGGAGTGCTTATGGCTACACCTTC. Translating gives CASSLRSAYGYTF.

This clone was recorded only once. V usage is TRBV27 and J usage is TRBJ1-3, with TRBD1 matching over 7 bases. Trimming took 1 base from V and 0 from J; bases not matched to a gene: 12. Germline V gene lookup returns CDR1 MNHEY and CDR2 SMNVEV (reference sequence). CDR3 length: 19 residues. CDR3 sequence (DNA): TGTGCCAGCAGTTTATATTTTGTTCAGGGGGGAAACTCTGGAAACACCATATATTTT. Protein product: CASSLYFVQGGNSGNTIYF.

The CDR3 coding sequence is TGTGCCAGCAGCTTAAGGTCTACAGGGAATGAAAAACTGTTTTTT. Amino acids: CASSLRSTGNEKLFF. The V gene is TRBV11-2, the J gene TRBJ1-4; D perhaps matches TRBD1 (6 bases). Germline V CDR1 and CDR2: SGHAT, FQNNGV. The CDR3 has 15 amino acids. Trimming removed 2 bases from V and 5 bases from J, with 12 bases in between.

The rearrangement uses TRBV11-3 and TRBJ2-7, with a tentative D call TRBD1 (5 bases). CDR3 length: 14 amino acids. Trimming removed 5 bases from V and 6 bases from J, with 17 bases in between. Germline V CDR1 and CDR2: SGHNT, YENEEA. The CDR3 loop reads CASSPRYQGAEQYF. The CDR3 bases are TGTGCCAGCAGCCCGCGGTACCAGGGTGCCGAGCAGTACTTC.

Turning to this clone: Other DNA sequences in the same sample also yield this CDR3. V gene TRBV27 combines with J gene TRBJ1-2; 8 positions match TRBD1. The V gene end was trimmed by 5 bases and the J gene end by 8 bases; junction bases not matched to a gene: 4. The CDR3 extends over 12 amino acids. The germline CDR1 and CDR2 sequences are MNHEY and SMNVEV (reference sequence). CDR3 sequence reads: CASSPGQGGYTF. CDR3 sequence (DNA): TGTGCCAGCAGTCCCGGACAGGGAGGCTACACCTTC.

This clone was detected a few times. The CDR3 loop is CASSSGQGSSPLHF. The CDR3 coding sequence is TGTGCCAGCAGCTCCGGACAGGGAAGTTCACCCCTCCACTTT. The V gene is TRBV7-3, the J gene TRBJ1-6, with 8 bases that match TRBD1. The CDR3 runs to 14 residues. With V trimmed by 4 bases and J by 9 bases, 5 bases remained unmatched. Germline V lookup: CDR1 SGHTA, CDR2 FQGTGA.

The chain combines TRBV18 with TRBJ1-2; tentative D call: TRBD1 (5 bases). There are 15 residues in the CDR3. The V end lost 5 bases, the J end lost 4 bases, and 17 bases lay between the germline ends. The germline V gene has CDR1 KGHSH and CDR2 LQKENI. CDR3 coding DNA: TGTGCCAGCTCAATCGCGGGGCCCGTTACCTATGGCTACACCTTC. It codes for CASSIAGPVTYGYTF.